These 29 T cell receptor beta chains were sequenced from one sample in a study of blood T cells in healthy people across ages (dated by TCRdb to between 2014 and 2017). Libraries were made using 5' RACE. The run used an Illumina HiSeq 2500. A second PCR of roughly 6 to 11 cycles was run with a J-beta primer mix and a sample-barcoded 5' primer. TCRdb's own reprocessing of the public reads used fastp at Q25 and MiXCR and kept productive beta chains. Each CDR3 protein gets just one entry, which takes the most common genes and DNA from the rows behind it. The sample has 600,000 or so distinct CDR3 sequences on record, roughly 43% of them singletons. The ten largest make up approximately 23% of the sample. The specimen was blood. Receptor source: a man older than 75 in good health.

In the case of this clonotype: At one boundary the junction diverges from the germline segment, which might be a read error. The chain is built from TRBV11-2 and TRBJ2-1; D gene ambiguous. The CDR3 sequence is 14 residues long. CDR1 is SGHAT, CDR2 FQNNGV, per germline. The CDR3 region is CASSSSGNRNEQLF. The CDR3 DNA follows: TGTGCCAGCAGCTCCTCGGGTAATCGTAATGAGCAGCTCTTC.

The CDR3 nucleotides are TGTGCCAGCAGTCTAGCAGGGGCCGGCGGGGAGCTGTTTTTT. This translates into CASSLAGAGGELFF. The genes are TRBV7-9 and TRBJ2-2; tentative D call: TRBD1 (6 bases). The ends were cut back, 6 bases at V and 7 bases at J, with 15 bases in the middle. The CDR3 has 14 residues. The germline gives CDR1 SEHNR, CDR2 FQNEAQ (reference sequence).

This clonotype was observed a few times. This chain uses TRBV29-1 with TRBJ1-1; D unclear. This CDR3 region has 11 residues. Germline V CDR1 and CDR2: SQVTM, ANQGSEA. The V end lost 7 bases, the J end lost 0 bases, and 6 bases lay between the germline ends. CDR3 nucleotide sequence: TGCAGCGGCGGGGTGAACACTGAAGCTTTCTTT. This sequence encodes CSGGVNTEAFF.

The V gene is TRBV14, the J gene TRBJ2-7; D may be TRBD1 (5 bases). Germline loops: CDR1 SGHDN, CDR2 FVKESK. V shed 0 bases and J shed 0 bases, with 15 bases lying between them. CDR3 size: 17 residues. The CDR3 loop reads CASSQDLSPGYSYEQYF. For the CDR3, the DNA is TGTGCCAGCAGCCAAGATTTGTCTCCAGGGTACTCCTACGAGCAGTACTTC.

This chain uses TRBV29-1 with TRBJ1-1; D perhaps matches TRBD1 (6 bases). Germline assignment: CDR1 SQVTM and CDR2 ANQGSEA. The CDR3 is 13 amino acids. Trimming pared 7 bases from V and 1 base from J, leaving 13 bases between. CDR3 in DNA: TGCAGCGGTACTGGACAGACGAACACTGAAGCTTTCTTT. It specifies CSGTGQTNTEAFF.

The V and J genes are TRBV3-1 and TRBJ2-7; D is ambiguous. Germline CDR1 and CDR2: LGHDT and YNNKEL (reference sequence). V gave up 2 bases and J gave up 5 bases, with 13 bases separating them. The CDR3 spans 14 residues. This chain's CDR3 is CASSQTWTVNEQYF. The CDR3 nucleotides are TGTGCCAGCAGCCAAACGTGGACCGTCAACGAGCAGTACTTC.

The chain is built from TRBV25-1 and TRBJ1-5; possible D gene TRBD1, 5 bases. Trimming took 8 bases from V and 3 from J, leaving 11 bases between them. This CDR3 has 13 residues. The germline V gene has CDR1 MGHDK and CDR2 SYGVNS. Written as DNA, the CDR3 is TGTGCCAGCCCAGGGTTTCACAATCAGCCCCAGCATTTT. This gives the protein CASPGFHNQPQHF.

The chain employs TRBV12-3 or TRBV12-4 and TRBJ2-1; the D gene is possibly TRBD2 (6 bases). The CDR3 is made up of 14 amino acids. Trimming removed 7 bases at V and 8 bases at J, with 18 bases between. This CDR3 is CASTPVSWGDEQFF. The CDR3 coding sequence is TGTGCCAGCACCCCAGTCTCATGGGGGGATGAGCAGTTCTTC.

V usage is TRBV6-4 and J usage is TRBJ1-5; 9 positions agree with TRBD1. Germline values: CDR1 MRHNA, CDR2 SNTAGT. J was trimmed by 9 bases and V by 6 bases; bases with no gene match: 18. The CDR3 runs 17 residues. CDR3 in amino acids: CASRSTPSRDRDRPQHF. The CDR3, as DNA: TGTGCCAGCAGAAGTACACCGTCTCGGGACAGGGATCGGCCCCAGCATTTT.

The table lists this clonotype with a count of one. V and J are TRBV20-1 and TRBJ1-1, with a weak D call TRBD1 (5 bases). Germline V lookup: CDR1 DFQATT, CDR2 SNEGSKA (reference sequence). The CDR3 totals 13 residues. The germline V and J ends were trimmed by 6 bases and 3 bases, with 14 bases remaining between them. In DNA form, the CDR3 reads TGCAGTGCCAGGGACGACGGGGACACTGAAGCTTTCTTT. It yields the protein CSARDDGDTEAFF.

The chain employs TRBV4-2 and TRBJ2-3, with D perhaps assigned TRBD1 or TRBD2 (6 bases each). The CDR3 is 16 amino acids. V was shortened by 0 bases and J by 2 bases, with 12 bases between the two germline ends. Germline CDR1 LGHNA, CDR2 YNFKEQ. CDR3 sequence reads: CASSQDRGGDTDTQYF. The DNA for the CDR3 is TGTGCCAGCAGCCAAGACAGGGGCGGGGACACAGATACGCAGTATTTT.

The V call is TRBV7-3, the J call TRBJ2-3, with 11 bases fitting TRBD2. CDR1 is SGHTA, CDR2 FQGTGA, per germline. Trimming cost V 6 bases and J 3 bases; bases outside gene matches: 8. The CDR3 totals 16 residues. The DNA of the CDR3 is TGTGCCAGCAGACCTACTAGCGGGGGTACTACAGATACGCAGTATTTT. It is translated as CASRPTSGGTTDTQYF.

This clonotype was found a few times. This chain links TRBV11-1 with TRBJ2-3, with no clear D. Germline values: CDR1 SGHAT, CDR2 FQDESV (reference sequence). V was trimmed by 5 bases and J by 4 bases, leaving 13 bases between them. The CDR3 is made up of 14 amino acids. CDR3 sequence reads: CASSPYRVADTQYF. CDR3 in DNA: TGTGCCAGCAGCCCCTACCGAGTGGCAGATACGCAGTATTTT.

This chain uses TRBV7-8 with TRBJ2-1, with D perhaps TRBD1 (5 bases). The DNA end is more similar to TRBJ2-7, so the J call may be wrong. Germline loops: CDR1 SGHVS, CDR2 FQNEAQ. The CDR3 has 15 residues. The CDR3 loop reads CASSLGRTAYNEQYF. In DNA form, the CDR3 reads TGTGCCAGCAGCTTGGGGCGGACGGCCTACAATGAGCAGTACTTC.

V usage is TRBV15 and J usage is TRBJ2-3, with TRBD1 matching 10 bases. Germline V gene lookup returns CDR1 LNHNV and CDR2 YYDKDF (reference sequence). J was trimmed by 6 bases and V by 5 bases; bases with no gene match: 5. This CDR3 is 14 amino acids long. The CDR3 DNA reads TGTGCCACCAGCGTAGACAGGGGGCCCGATACGCAGTATTTT. The encoded protein is CATSVDRGPDTQYF.

For this clonotype: A much larger clone sits a single nucleotide away, making a read error possible. V is TRBV6-5 and J is TRBJ2-1, with 9 bases that match TRBD2. The end of the DNA is better explained by TRBJ2-7, so the J call may be wrong. The germline V gene encodes CDR1 MNHEY and CDR2 SVGAGI. The CDR3 totals 15 residues. The CDR3 sequence is CASRSLAGSYNEQYF. In nucleotides, the CDR3 is TGTGCCAGCAGAAGCCTAGCGGGGTCCTACAATGAGCAGTACTTC.

The V and J genes are TRBV6-5 and TRBJ2-7; 8 bases match TRBD2. CDR3 size: 14 residues. Germline V gives CDR1 MNHEY, CDR2 SVGAGI. The V gene end was trimmed by 6 bases and the J gene end by 2 bases; junction bases not matched to a gene: 6. In nucleotides, the CDR3 is TGTGCCAGCAGCCTTACTAGCGGCCCCTACGAGCAGTACTTC. Amino acid sequence: CASSLTSGPYEQYF.

This clonotype was observed a handful of times. This sequence may be a read error, since a much larger clone differs from it by one base. This rearrangement joins TRBV6-5 to TRBJ2-7; D is unclear. CDR1 and CDR2 (germline): MNHEY, SVGAGI. The CDR3 has 14 residues. The CDR3 DNA reads TGTGCCAGCAGTGACTCGGCCAGAGCCTACGAGCAGTACTTC. It is translated as CASSDSARAYEQYF.

Remarks on this clonotype: This clone may be a read error of a much larger clone one base away. The V call is TRBV7-9, the J call TRBJ2-7; no reliable D call. The CDR3 loop spans 13 amino acids. CDR1 and CDR2 (germline): SEHNR, FQNEAQ (reference sequence). Trimming shortened V by 5 bases and J by 5 bases, and 13 bases separated the two germline ends. This CDR3 reads CASSVSPQNEQYF. The CDR3 nucleotides are TGTGCCAGCAGCGTAAGCCCCCAAAACGAGCAGTACTTC.

Concerning this clonotype itself: One base away lies a much larger clone, so this may be a sequencing read error. The J gene is TRBJ1-1, the V gene TRBV6-5; D is uncertain. CDR3 length: 16 amino acids. The V gene's germline CDR1 is MNHEY and CDR2 SVGAGI. CDR3 region: CASSYPATGANTEVFF. DNA of the CDR3: TGTGCCAGCAGTTACCCGGCGACGGGCGCGAACACTGAAGTTTTCTTT.

V usage is TRBV30 and J usage is TRBJ2-6, with TRBD2 as a possible D gene (6 bases). The V and J ends lost 2 bases and 0 bases respectively, with 8 bases between them. Germline loops: CDR1 GTSNPN, CDR2 SVGIG (reference sequence). This CDR3 contains 15 residues. CDR3 protein: CAWSWGVSGANVLTF. The CDR3 DNA reads as TGTGCCTGGAGTTGGGGGGTCTCTGGGGCCAACGTCCTGACTTTC.

This clonotype has a count of ten or more. The V gene is TRBV6-5, the J gene TRBJ1-5; unclear D gene. The CDR3 is 13 amino acids. V was shortened by 6 bases and J by 0 bases, with 6 bases between the two germline ends. Germline CDR1 MNHEY, CDR2 SVGAGI. CDR3 region: CASRGNSNQPQHF. CDR3 in DNA: TGTGCCAGCAGGGGGAATAGCAATCAGCCCCAGCATTTT.

The chain uses TRBV7-2 and TRBJ2-3, with D possibly being TRBD1 or TRBD2 (5 bases each). Trimming removed 7 bases from V and 6 bases from J, with 17 bases in between. The CDR3 has 14 residues. The germline V gene has CDR1 SGHTA and CDR2 FQGNSA. CDR3 in amino acids: CASNRGGGGDTQYF. DNA of the CDR3: TGTGCCAGCAACCGGGGTGGGGGTGGGGATACGCAGTATTTT. Filled out from reference TRBV7-2 and TRBJ2-3, the complete variable domain reads GAGVSQSPSNKVTEKGKDVELRCDPISGHTALYWYRQSLGQGLEFLIYFQGNSAPDKSGLPSDRFSAERTGGSVSTLTIQRTQQEDSAVYLCASNRGGGGDTQYFGPGTRLTVL.

The chain couples TRBV4-3 to TRBJ2-3; D gene ambiguous. The V gene lost 4 bases and the J gene lost 2 bases, with 16 bases spanning the gap. Germline V gene data show CDR1 as LGHNA and CDR2 as YSLEER. This CDR3 is built from 16 residues. The CDR3 coding sequence is TGCGCCAGCAGCCGTGGTGATATGCCCTACACAGATACGCAGTATTTT. Translated, it gives CASSRGDMPYTDTQYF.

V and J are TRBV7-2 and TRBJ1-3, with TRBD1 as a possible D gene (5 bases). This CDR3 spans 17 amino acids. Germline V gene sequence: CDR1 SGHTA, CDR2 FQGNSA. Deletions cut 3 bases from V and 0 bases from J, with 15 bases between. CDR3 residues: CASSFLEQAISGNTIYF. The CDR3 bases are TGTGCCAGCAGCTTCTTAGAACAGGCTATCTCTGGAAACACCATATATTTT.

The V gene is TRBV20-1, the J gene TRBJ2-5; TRBD1 or TRBD2 may be the D gene (5 bases each). The CDR3 has 13 amino acids. The germline V gene encodes CDR1 DFQATT and CDR2 SNEGSKA (reference sequence). V lost 6 bases, J lost 1 base, and 12 bases lay in between. The CDR3 loop is CSAGDVAQETQYF. Written as DNA, the CDR3 is TGCAGTGCGGGGGACGTGGCCCAAGAGACCCAGTACTTC.

This chain joins TRBV20-1 and TRBJ1-5, with D uncertain. V lost 3 bases and J lost 5, with 11 bases in between. CDR3 length: 13 amino acids. Germline V gene data show CDR1 as DFQATT and CDR2 as SNEGSKA (reference sequence). The DNA of the CDR3 is TGCAGTGCTAGTCAGTCCCCGGATCAGCCCCAGCATTTT. The encoded protein is CSASQSPDQPQHF.

The chain links TRBV29-1 to TRBJ2-6; D remains ambiguous. The CDR3 length is 12 residues. V was trimmed by 5 bases and J by 7 bases, leaving 9 bases between them. CDR1 and CDR2 from the germline V gene are SQVTM and ANQGSEA. CDR3 bases: TGCAGCGTTTGGGCTGCCGCCAACGTCCTGACTTTC. The encoded protein is CSVWAAANVLTF. The whole variable domain, remainder taken from reference TRBV29-1 and TRBJ2-6, is SAVISQKPSRDICQRGTSLTIQCQVDSQVTMMFWYRQQPGQSLTLIATANQGSEATYESGFVIDKFPISRPNLTFSTLTVSNMSPEDSSIYLCSVWAAANVLTFGAGSRLTVL.

This clonotype was found a few times. The chain joins TRBV29-1 to TRBJ2-5, with 9 bases matching TRBD1. Germline V gives CDR1 SQVTM, CDR2 ANQGSEA. The CDR3 has 13 residues. The CDR3 loop reads CTLGQGGGETQYF. For the CDR3, the DNA is TGCACCTTGGGACAGGGTGGAGGGGAGACCCAGTACTTC.